Below, 8 T cell receptor beta chains from the same sample are listed, as sequenced in a study of shared clonotypes between healthy human individuals. Naive CD8 cells were CD45RO-negative, positively selected for CCR7, excluding terminally differentiated effector memory CD45RA+ cells. Produced via immunoSEQ multiplex PCR; TCRdb's table is partial and in-frame only. The table lists millions of clones, approximately 95% of them singletons, with roughly 1% in the top ten. The specimen sequenced was naive CD8+ T cells sorted from blood. The receptors derive from a man between 18 and 29 years old in good health.

J is TRBJ2-3 and V is TRBV5-4; D is ambiguous. This CDR3 spans 17 amino acids. The V end was cut by 1 base, the J end by 0 bases, with 15 bases between. Per germline, CDR1 SGHNT and CDR2 YYREEE (reference sequence). CDR3 amino acids: CASSLTLQSASTDTQYF. The CDR3 DNA sequence: TGTGCCAGCAGCTTGACCCTACAGAGCGCGAGCACAGATACGCAGTATTTT. The variable domain in full, completed from reference TRBV5-4 and TRBJ2-3, reads ETGVTQSPTHLIKTRGQQVTLRCSSQSGHNTVSWYQQALGQGPQFIFQYYREEENGRGNFPPRFSGLQFPNYSSELNVNALELDDSALYLCASSLTLQSASTDTQYFGPGTRLTVL.

This chain joins TRBV10-1 and TRBJ2-3; a weak D match, TRBD1 (6 bases). Trimming shortened V by 6 bases and J by 6 bases, and 16 bases separated the two germline ends. Germline CDR1 and CDR2: WNHNN and SYGVQD (reference sequence). The length of the CDR3 is 14 residues. The CDR3 protein is CASSRQDLADTQYF. The CDR3 nucleotides are TGCGCCAGCAGCCGACAGGATCTGGCCGATACGCAGTATTTT.

This chain connects TRBV27 to TRBJ2-7; D is unresolved. Per the germline V gene, CDR1 is MNHEY and CDR2 is SMNVEV (reference sequence). V dropped 5 bases and J dropped 3 bases, with 11 bases sitting between them. CDR3 length equals 13 residues. The CDR3 region is CASSPDGVYEQYF. The CDR3 DNA reads TGTGCCAGCAGTCCGGACGGAGTCTACGAGCAGTACTTC.

CDR3 amino acids: CASGLGRLGELEQYF. The CDR3 nucleotides are TGTGCTAGTGGTTTAGGACGACTAGGCGAGCTCGAGCAGTACTTC. The V call is TRBV12-5, the J call TRBJ2-7, with D possibly TRBD2 on 6 matching bases. The CDR3 has 15 residues. CDR1 is LGHNT and CDR2 is FRNRAP in the germline V gene. Trimming removed 3 bases from V and 6 bases from J, with 18 bases in between.

The chain couples TRBV30 to TRBJ2-2, with D maybe TRBD1 (5 bases). The CDR3 length is 14 residues. Germline-derived CDR1 and CDR2 are GTSNPN and SVGIG (reference sequence). Deletions cut 7 bases from V and 1 base from J, with 13 bases between. The CDR3 spells CASSPGQNTGELFF. CDR3 sequence (DNA): TGTGCCTCAAGTCCCGGACAGAACACCGGGGAGCTGTTTTTT.

The chain links TRBV4-1 to TRBJ1-6; D is ambiguous. The CDR3 spans 16 residues. V gave up 1 base and J gave up 0 bases, with 7 bases separating them. Germline assignment: CDR1 MGHRA and CDR2 YSYEKL. DNA of the CDR3: TGCGCCAGCAGCCAAGGAGTGAACTCCTATAATTCACCCCTCCACTTT. Translating gives CASSQGVNSYNSPLHF.

The rearrangement links TRBV30 to TRBJ1-5; 7 bases agree with TRBD1. V shed 0 bases, J shed 5 bases, and the junction held 10 bases outside the gene matches. The CDR3 loop spans 16 amino acids. CDR1 GTSNPN and CDR2 SVGIG come from the germline V gene (reference sequence). In DNA form, the CDR3 reads TGTGCCTGGAGTGTACTCCCAGGGGGGGCCCATCAGCCCCAGCATTTT. As protein: CAWSVLPGGAHQPQHF.

The count of this clone is one. The rearrangement uses TRBV5-4 and TRBJ2-7; D might be TRBD1 (5 bases). There are 13 residues in the CDR3. V lost 2 bases, J lost 4 bases, and 10 bases lay in between. Germline loops: CDR1 SGHNT, CDR2 YYREEE (reference sequence). The chain's CDR3 is CASSLKGRYEQYF. The CDR3 DNA sequence: TGTGCCAGCAGCTTAAAGGGGCGATACGAGCAGTACTTC.